The sequence of this T cell receptor beta chain was determined in a study of beta chain features in type 1 diabetes (dated by TCRdb to 2016 to 2019). Study-wide context: Mean age, gender distribution, total cell number and subset yield were not different between patients and healthy donors. A total of roughly 98,000,000 sorted cells were examined across all samples, and RNA yield correlated strongly with the number of cells per subset. In the study, recently diagnosed type 1 diabetes patients and matched healthy donors were compared on the TCRB repertoires of their sorted circulating CD4+ T cell subsets. Naive and central memory subsets were obtained from all 30 or so donors, but regulatory and stem cell-like memory subsets were isolated from only 8 patients and roughly eight healthy donors.

The entire amount of isolated RNA was reverse transcribed using the High Capacity cDNA Reverse Transcription Kit, so the sequenced TCRB transcripts were expressed ones. Naive, central memory and regulatory T cell samples underwent deep immunoSEQ sequencing, averaging around 4 million total reads per sample. Sorted cells were lysed in RLT buffer and RNA was extracted with DNase-treated RNeasy Micro or Mini kits, depending on cell number. Each cell subset was processed separately to prevent cross-contamination, with patient and healthy donor samples processed together. The immunoSEQ multiplex PCR was used to amplify TCRB sequences from cDNA, generating 87-bp fragments that spanned the CDR3 region. Sequencing of the amplicons was performed on the Illumina HiSeq platform. Regarding the original processing steps: PCR bias was corrected computationally using synthetic template baselines, and reads within Hamming distance 2 were collapsed, with unmergeable singletons discarded. Reads were aligned against IMGT to assign V, D and J genes, CDR3 length and insertions or deletions at six rearrangement sites. Within each subset, clonotype counts were normalized to sorted cell number, and only after that were true diversity and Gini coefficients computed with the tcR R package. Repertoire sharing was quantified using the overlap coefficient calculated on TCRB nucleotide sequences. Out-of-frame TCRB sequences from naive cells were analyzed to stand in for the pre-selection repertoire. Imported from immuneACCESS, the table was reduced by TCRdb to in-frame sequences with V and J called. These copies leave out some clones; in studies compared against another copy, an unresolved V gene accounts for under half, and the cause of the remainder is not known. V and J calls and clone size follow that table, whereas D and trimming were derived from the DNA. The sample contains hundreds of thousands of clones, around 16% of them found a single time. 0.07% to 0.095% of the sample lies in the top ten.

From each donor, a single peripheral blood sample of about 100 mL on average was drawn into heparinised tubes. Using a panel that included CD45RO, CCR7, CD25, CD127, CD95 and CD27, naive, central memory, regulatory and stem cell-like memory CD4+ T cells were sorted on a BD FACSAria II. Purity was above 98% for every sorted population. PBMCs were separated immediately by Lymphoprep density gradient centrifugation and were stained directly, without being cultured. So that batch effects would be minimized, each experiment stained and sorted samples in pairs, pairing one healthy donor with one patient. Results the study describes overall, beyond this receptor: Sequencing cDNA rather than genomic DNA could over-represent highly expressing activated cells, although activation and CD3 levels did not differ between groups. Because small numbers of individuals were included in the HLA sub-analyses, any influence of HLA type on TCRB rearrangement was left unresolved. Patients with type 1 diabetes made fewer insertions and deleted more nucleotides at VDJ recombination sites, implying thymic rearrangement abnormalities. Naive, central memory and regulatory TCRB repertoires appeared to be more alike among patients than among healthy donors. Shorter templates might be favored by PCR, yet because patient and control samples were amplified and corrected together, any such skew would affect both groups equally. In all four CD4+ subsets, TCRB CDR3 length was moderately but significantly shorter in type 1 diabetes patients.

Worth noting for this clone: The target of this receptor is not known. Per-base qualities were not stored, and no clone one base away is much larger.

V loses 7 bases of germline sequence and J loses 1 base, and the interval between the two ends is 13 bases. Including the terminal cysteine and phenylalanine, the CDR3 comprises 14 residues. Just CDR3 DNA is preserved here, 42 bases in frame from base 1. CDR1 MNHNY and CDR2 SVGAGI were looked up in the germline V gene (reference sequence). Sequencing was carried out using naive CD4+ T cells from blood. The meaning of the sample's cell subset or site label: true naive CD4+ T cells. This TCR was sampled from a man between 18 and 35 years old in good health. The chain couples TRBV6-6 to TRBJ1-2; 6 matching bases give a weak D call of TRBD1. This receptor has the CDR3 CASIGPGDNYGYTF. The DNA sequence reads TGTGCCAGCATCGGCCCAGGGGATAACTATGGCTACACCTTC.